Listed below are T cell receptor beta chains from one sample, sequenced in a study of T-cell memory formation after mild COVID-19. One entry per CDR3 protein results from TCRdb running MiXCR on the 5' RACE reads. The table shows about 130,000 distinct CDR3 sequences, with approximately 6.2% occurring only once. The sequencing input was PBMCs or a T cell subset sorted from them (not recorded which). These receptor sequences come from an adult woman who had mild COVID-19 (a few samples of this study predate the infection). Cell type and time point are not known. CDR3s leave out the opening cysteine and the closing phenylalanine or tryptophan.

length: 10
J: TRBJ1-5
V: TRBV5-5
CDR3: ASSLPGGLQH

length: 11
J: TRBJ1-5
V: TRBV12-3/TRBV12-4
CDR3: ASSLSEFKPQH

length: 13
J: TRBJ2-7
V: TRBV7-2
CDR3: ASSFTGTGEREQY

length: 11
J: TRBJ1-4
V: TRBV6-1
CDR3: ASSEAAKSKLF

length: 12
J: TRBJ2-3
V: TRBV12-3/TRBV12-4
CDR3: ASSLVGRADTQY

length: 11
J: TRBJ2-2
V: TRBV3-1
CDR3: ASSQVRGGELF

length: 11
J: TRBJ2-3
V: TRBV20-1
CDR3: SAADSYTDTQY

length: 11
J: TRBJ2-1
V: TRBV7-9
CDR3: ASSLNAYNEQF

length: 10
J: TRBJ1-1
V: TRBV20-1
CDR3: SARAQNTEAF

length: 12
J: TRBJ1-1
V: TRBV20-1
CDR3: SARSTIRNTEAF

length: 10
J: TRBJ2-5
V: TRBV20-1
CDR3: SARLAGGLHF

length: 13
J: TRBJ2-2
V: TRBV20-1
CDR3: SARDGGESTGELF

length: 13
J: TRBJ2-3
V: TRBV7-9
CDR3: ASSSQGLEGDTQY

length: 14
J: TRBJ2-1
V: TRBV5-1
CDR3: ASSLEGRGRGNEQF

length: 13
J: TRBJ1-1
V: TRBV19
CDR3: ASSIPGGRNTEAF

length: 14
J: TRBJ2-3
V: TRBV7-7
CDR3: ASSPGTGRATDTQY

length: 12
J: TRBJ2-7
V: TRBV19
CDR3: ASQLQGGPYEQY

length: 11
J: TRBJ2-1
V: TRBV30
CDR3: AWSDRGPNEQF

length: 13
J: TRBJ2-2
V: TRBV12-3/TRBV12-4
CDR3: ASSWTRRNTGELF

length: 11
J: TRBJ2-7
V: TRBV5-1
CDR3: ASSLEAGYEQY

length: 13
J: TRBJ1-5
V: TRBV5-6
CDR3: ASSVAVGSNQPQH

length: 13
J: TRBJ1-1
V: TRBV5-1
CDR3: ASRSGNGLNTEAF

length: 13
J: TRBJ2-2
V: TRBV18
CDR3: ASSRRQMNTGELF

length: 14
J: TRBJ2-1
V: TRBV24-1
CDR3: ATSDSVAGAGNEQF